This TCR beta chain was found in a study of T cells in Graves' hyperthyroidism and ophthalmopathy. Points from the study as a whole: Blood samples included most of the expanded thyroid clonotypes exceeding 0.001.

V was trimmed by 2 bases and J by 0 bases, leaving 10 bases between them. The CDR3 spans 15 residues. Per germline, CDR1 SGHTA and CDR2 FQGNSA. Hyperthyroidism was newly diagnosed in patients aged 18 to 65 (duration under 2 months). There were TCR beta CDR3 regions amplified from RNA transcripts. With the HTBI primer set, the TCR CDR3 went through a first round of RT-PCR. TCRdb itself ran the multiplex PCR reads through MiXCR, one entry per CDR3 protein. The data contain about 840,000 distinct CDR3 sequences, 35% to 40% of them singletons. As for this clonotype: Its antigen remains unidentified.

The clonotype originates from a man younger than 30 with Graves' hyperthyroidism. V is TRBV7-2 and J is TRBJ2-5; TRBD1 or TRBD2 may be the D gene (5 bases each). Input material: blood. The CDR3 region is CASSLLGGNQETQYF. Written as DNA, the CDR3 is TGTGCCAGCAGCTTACTTGGGGGAAACCAAGAGACCCAGTACTTC.